This TCR beta chain emerged from a study of blood T cells in healthy people across ages. Alongside a J-beta primer mix, a sample-barcoded 5' primer served in a second PCR lasting roughly 6 to 11 cycles. Each CDR3 protein is one row after TCRdb ran MiXCR on the 5' RACE reads. The sample holds roughly 800,000 distinct CDR3 sequences, more than 20% seen once. All donors came from Russia, were Caucasian and healthy, and spanned ages roughly 6 to 100. There are 13 residues in the CDR3. Trimming shortened V by 6 bases and J by 1 base, and 7 bases separated the two germline ends. The same data also went into a second study, on T cells of mothers and their children.

This TCR came from a boy aged 5 to 17 in good health. The material sequenced was blood. This chain links TRBV12-3 or TRBV12-4 with TRBJ1-3; D is possibly TRBD1 (6 bases). CDR3 amino acids: CASSGTSGNTIYF. Here the CDR3 DNA reads TGTGCCAGCAGCGGGACATCTGGAAACACCATATATTTT.